Listed below are T cell receptor beta chains from one sample, sequenced in a study of T cells in localized non-small cell lung cancer. Only in-frame clones appear in the TCRdb table, and some are missing; sequencing was by immunoSEQ multiplex PCR. This table has about 11,000 clones, about three quarters appearing once. Sequencing was performed on peripheral blood, taken before any cancer treatment. Receptors were obtained from a male donor aged 60 or over with stage I lung adenocarcinoma. The CDR3 runs from the conserved cysteine through the conserved F or W. A D gene is named only where the DNA matches it firmly. Size is stated for part of the rows, as once, few or many counts, or as a class when the clone is expanded.

V: TRBV4-1; J: TRBJ2-1; D: TRBD2; size: .; DNA: TGCGCCAGCAGCCGACCGAGCGGGGGGGCCAGTGAGCAGTTCTTC; CDR3: CASSRPSGGASEQFF
V: TRBV2; J: TRBJ2-1; D: .; size: .; DNA: TGTGCCAGCATGGTCGAAGGTGGAATGTACAATGAGCAGTTCTTC; CDR3: CASMVEGGMYNEQFF
V: TRBV7-8; J: TRBJ2-3; D: .; size: few; DNA: TGTGCCAGCAGCTTAGCTAGTGGGCCTAGCACAGATACGCAGTATTTT; CDR3: CASSLASGPSTDTQYF
V: TRBV19; J: TRBJ2-2; D: TRBD1; size: once; DNA: TGTGCCAGTAGAATGGCGACAGGGGCAAACACCGGGGAGCTGTTTTTT; CDR3: CASRMATGANTGELFF
V: TRBV7-2; J: TRBJ1-1; D: .; size: .; DNA: TGTGCCAGCAGCCGAGGATACACAGGGAGTAGGACTGAAGCTTTCTTT; CDR3: CASSRGYTGSRTEAFF
V: TRBV9; J: TRBJ2-2; D: .; size: .; DNA: TGTGCCAGCAGCCTCGACGCCGGGGAGCTGTTTTTT; CDR3: CASSLDAGELFF
V: TRBV28; J: TRBJ1-1; D: .; size: .; DNA: TGTGCCAGCAGTCGCCGGGGGTTGAACACTGAAGCTTTCTTT; CDR3: CASSRRGLNTEAFF
V: TRBV14; J: TRBJ2-1; D: .; size: once; DNA: TGTGCCAGCAGCCACCGTGTAAGTGTTTGGAATGAGCAGTTCTTC; CDR3: CASSHRVSVWNEQFF
V: TRBV2; J: TRBJ1-5; D: TRBD1; size: .; DNA: TGTGCCAGCAGTGCCGGGACAGGGGGCGGGCAGCCCCAGCATTTT; CDR3: CASSAGTGGGQPQHF
V: TRBV6-6; J: TRBJ1-6; D: TRBD1; size: .; DNA: TGTGCCAGCGGCAGGACAGGACCTAATTCACCCCTCCACTTT; CDR3: CASGRTGPNSPLHF
V: TRBV27; J: TRBJ1-1; D: TRBD1; size: .; DNA: TGTGCCAGCAGCCAGAACAGGGGGCGAACTGAAGCTTTCTTT; CDR3: CASSQNRGRTEAFF
V: TRBV5-6; J: TRBJ2-3; D: .; size: .; DNA: TGTGCCAGCAGCCCCGCCTTCACAGATACGCAGTATTTT; CDR3: CASSPAFTDTQYF
V: TRBV5-5; J: TRBJ2-3; D: .; size: .; DNA: TGTGCCAGCAGCTTCAACAGGAACACAGATACGCAGTATTTT; CDR3: CASSFNRNTDTQYF
V: TRBV27; J: TRBJ2-2; D: TRBD2; size: .; DNA: TGTGCCAGCAGAAGGACCGGGACTAGCGGGGGGACCGGGGAGCTGTTTTTT; CDR3: CASRRTGTSGGTGELFF
V: TRBV7-6; J: TRBJ2-1; D: .; size: .; DNA: TGTGCCAGCAGCCTAGAGGGGGGGGGAGTTGAGCAGTTCTTC; CDR3: CASSLEGGGVEQFF
V: TRBV7-3; J: TRBJ1-3; D: .; size: .; DNA: TGTGCCAGCAGTCTGGGACCTGGGATGAACACCATATATTTT; CDR3: CASSLGPGMNTIYF
V: TRBV27; J: TRBJ2-3; D: TRBD2; size: few; DNA: TGTGCCAGCAGTTTATATCCGCGCGGGGGGAACACAGATACGCAGTATTTT; CDR3: CASSLYPRGGNTDTQYF
V: TRBV5-1; J: TRBJ1-5; D: TRBD1; size: few; DNA: TGCGCCAGCAGTCCCGGGACAGGGGGGGAGCCCCAGCATTTT; CDR3: CASSPGTGGEPQHF
V: TRBV28; J: TRBJ2-3; D: TRBD2; size: .; DNA: TGTGCCAGCAGTTCTCCCCAGCGGGGGGCTCGCACAGATACGCAGTATTTT; CDR3: CASSSPQRGARTDTQYF
V: TRBV28; J: TRBJ2-7; D: .; size: .; DNA: TGTGCCAGCAGTCGAAAAAAGGGTAGCTCCTACGAGCAGTACTTC; CDR3: CASSRKKGSSYEQYF
V: TRBV11-3; J: TRBJ2-5; D: .; size: .; DNA: TGTGCCAGCAGCTTACGGCCAGGGGGGGCAGAGACCCAGTACTTC; CDR3: CASSLRPGGAETQYF
V: TRBV5-1; J: TRBJ1-2; D: TRBD1; size: .; DNA: TGCGCCAGCACCGGGACAACAGGGGGCTCCCCCTACTATGCCTTC; CDR3: CASTGTTGGSPYYAF
V: TRBV5-4; J: TRBJ1-5; D: .; size: .; DNA: TGTGCCAGCAGCCTAACGACAGCCTCTCAGCCCCAGCATTTT; CDR3: CASSLTTASQPQHF
V: TRBV11-3; J: TRBJ1-3; D: .; size: .; DNA: TGTGCCAGCAGCTTAGCGGGGGACACTGGAAACACCATATATTTT; CDR3: CASSLAGDTGNTIYF
V: TRBV28; J: TRBJ2-5; D: .; size: .; DNA: TGTGCCAGCAGTCCCGTACCGGAGGAGGAGACCCAGTACTTC; CDR3: CASSPVPEEETQYF
V: TRBV5-4; J: TRBJ1-2; D: .; size: large; DNA: TGTGCCAGCAGCGGGGGAACGGGCGGGCCTTTGCGTGGCTACACCTTC; CDR3: CASSGGTGGPLRGYTF
V: TRBV6-9; J: TRBJ1-1; D: .; size: .; DNA: TGTGCCACACAAGCCGACTGGGGATTTAACACTGAAGCTTTCTTT; CDR3: CATQADWGFNTEAFF
V: TRBV7-2; J: TRBJ1-5; D: .; size: .; DNA: TGTGCCAGCAGCTTACAGGGAGATCGTCAGCCCCAGCATTTT; CDR3: CASSLQGDRQPQHF
V: TRBV10-3; J: TRBJ2-1; D: TRBD2; size: once; DNA: TGTGCCATCAGTGAGTCGACTAGCGGGGTTAATGAGCAGTTCTTC; CDR3: CAISESTSGVNEQFF
V: TRBV11-2; J: TRBJ2-5; D: .; size: .; DNA: TGTGCCAGCAGCCTAGGACAGAAAGAGACCCAGTACTTC; CDR3: CASSLGQKETQYF
V: TRBV2; J: TRBJ1-5; D: .; size: .; DNA: TGTGCCAGCAGCGACAGAGGACAGCCCAATCAGCCCCAGCATTTT; CDR3: CASSDRGQPNQPQHF
V: TRBV6-5; J: TRBJ2-7; D: TRBD2; size: once; DNA: TGTGCCAGCAGTTCCCCAAAGCGGGGGGTAGGGGAGCAGTACTTC; CDR3: CASSSPKRGVGEQYF
V: TRBV5-1; J: TRBJ2-5; D: .; size: .; DNA: TGCGCCAGCAGCCCCGGAGGGCCTCAAGAGACCCAGTACTTC; CDR3: CASSPGGPQETQYF
V: TRBV5-1; J: TRBJ1-3; D: .; size: .; DNA: TGCGCCAGTTCTAACAGGACCTCTGGAAACACCATATATTTT; CDR3: CASSNRTSGNTIYF
V: TRBV27; J: TRBJ1-5; D: TRBD1; size: few; DNA: TGTGCCAGCAGGCGTACACCGGGACAGGGCTTACAGCCCCAGCATTTT; CDR3: CASRRTPGQGLQPQHF
V: TRBV7-9; J: TRBJ1-3; D: TRBD1; size: few; DNA: TGTGCCAGCACCCCTCAAGGGGGCGAGGGAAACACCATATATTTT; CDR3: CASTPQGGEGNTIYF
V: TRBV7-8; J: TRBJ2-7; D: .; size: .; DNA: TGTGCCAGCAGCACACAGGTCGAGCAGTACTTC; CDR3: CASSTQVEQYF
V: TRBV6-1; J: TRBJ2-1; D: .; size: few; DNA: TGTGCCAGCAAACTAGAACGGAGTGAGCAGTTCTTC; CDR3: CASKLERSEQFF
V: TRBV28; J: TRBJ2-5; D: .; size: .; DNA: TGTGCCAGCAGTTTATTTAGTACGGAGACCCAGTACTTC; CDR3: CASSLFSTETQYF
V: TRBV28; J: TRBJ2-7; D: .; size: .; DNA: TGTGCCAGCAGGACGGGGGCGAACTACGAGCAGTACTTC; CDR3: CASRTGANYEQYF
V: TRBV7-2; J: TRBJ1-4; D: TRBD1; size: few; DNA: TGTGCCAGCAGTCAGACAGGGAGGGAAAAACTGTTTTTT; CDR3: CASSQTGREKLFF
V: TRBV5-8; J: TRBJ2-7; D: TRBD1; size: .; DNA: TGTGCCAGCAGCAGGGGCGAGGGACAGGGGCTGGCCTACGAGCAGTACTTC; CDR3: CASSRGEGQGLAYEQYF
V: TRBV4-1; J: TRBJ1-4; D: TRBD1; size: .; DNA: TGCGCCAGCAGCCTTCGGGGACAGGGACGTGAAAAACTGTTTTTT; CDR3: CASSLRGQGREKLFF
V: TRBV6-1; J: TRBJ1-1; D: .; size: .; DNA: TGTGCCAGCAGTGAAGTGGGGGGAATCACTGAAGCTTTCTTT; CDR3: CASSEVGGITEAFF
V: TRBV2; J: TRBJ1-5; D: TRBD1; size: few; DNA: TGTGCCAGCAAAGGACAGGTCAATCAGCCCCAGCATTTT; CDR3: CASKGQVNQPQHF
V: TRBV7-9; J: TRBJ1-1; D: .; size: .; DNA: TGTGCCAGCAGCTTTACACGGAACACTGAAGCTTTCTTT; CDR3: CASSFTRNTEAFF
V: TRBV4-1; J: TRBJ2-1; D: TRBD2; size: .; DNA: TGCGCCAGCAGCCAGCTAGCGGGGGTCGGTGAGCAGTTCTTC; CDR3: CASSQLAGVGEQFF
V: TRBV29-1; J: TRBJ2-1; D: .; size: .; DNA: TGCAGCGACAAGGGAGGAGGCTCCTACAATGAGCAGTTCTTC; CDR3: CSDKGGGSYNEQFF
V: TRBV5-6; J: TRBJ2-3; D: TRBD1; size: few; DNA: TGTGCCAGCAGCTTGCCGGGACAGGGCCTTACAGATACGCAGTATTTT; CDR3: CASSLPGQGLTDTQYF
V: TRBV5-1; J: TRBJ2-3; D: TRBD2; size: once; DNA: TGCGCCAGCAGCTTGGCCTTAAAGCGGGAGAGCACAGATACGCAGTATTTT; CDR3: CASSLALKRESTDTQYF
V: TRBV29-1; J: TRBJ2-1; D: .; size: .; DNA: TGCAGCGTCACACTGATCTCCTACAATGAGCAGTTCTTC; CDR3: CSVTLISYNEQFF
V: TRBV28; J: TRBJ1-4; D: TRBD1; size: .; DNA: TGTGCCGCAGGACAGGGCTATGAAAAACTGTTTTTT; CDR3: CAAGQGYEKLFF
V: TRBV29-1; J: TRBJ1-1; D: TRBD1; size: .; DNA: TGCAGCGTTAAGAGGACAGGAGAAGCTTTCTTT; CDR3: CSVKRTGEAFF
V: TRBV6-5; J: TRBJ1-2; D: .; size: .; DNA: TGTGCCAGCAGGGACCCCCAATTTTTTGGCTACACCTTC; CDR3: CASRDPQFFGYTF
V: TRBV27; J: TRBJ2-4; D: .; size: .; DNA: TGTGCCAGCAGTTCCTTGGGGGCTGACAAAAACATTCAGTACTTC; CDR3: CASSSLGADKNIQYF
V: TRBV5-1; J: TRBJ1-3; D: .; size: .; DNA: TGCGCCAGCAGCTTGGACCCCACAGTACGTGGAAACACCATATATTTT; CDR3: CASSLDPTVRGNTIYF
V: TRBV6-5; J: TRBJ2-7; D: .; size: .; DNA: TGTGCCAGCAGGTTTAGACAGGCCTACTCCTACGAGCAGTACTTC; CDR3: CASRFRQAYSYEQYF
V: TRBV14; J: TRBJ1-1; D: .; size: few; DNA: TGTGCCAGCAAATCACAAGGGTACACTGAAGCTTTCTTT; CDR3: CASKSQGYTEAFF
V: TRBV5-1; J: TRBJ2-3; D: .; size: .; DNA: TGCGCCAGCAGCTTGGACAGGGCGTATGATACGCAGTATTTT; CDR3: CASSLDRAYDTQYF